This T cell receptor beta chain comes out of a study of shared clonotypes between healthy human individuals. Across the whole study: For every donor, three CD4 naive, three CD4 memory, two CD8 naive and one CD8 memory plates were used. Notes on the study in general: In a few donors, around 4.5% of naive CD4 clonotypes appeared in common. Read depth was anticipated to influence clonotype sharing among donors. Sampling was confined to blood; repertoires within tissues likely differ.

This clone was observed a few times. Its specificity is not known. This CDR3 region has 14 residues. V lost 2 bases to trimming and J lost 4 bases; unmatched junction nucleotides: 5. Germline V gene sequence: CDR1 MNHEY, CDR2 SVGAGI. The protocol was immunoSEQ multiplex PCR, while the TCRdb copy is restricted to in-frame clones and leaves out a portion. The table has around 350,000 clones, more than 60% seen once. Material for sequencing was memory CD4+ T cells sorted from blood. Subset specified: CD45RA-negative fraction. The chain has TRBV6-5 and TRBJ2-7, with 7 bases identical to TRBD1. The clonotype originates from a man between 25 and 39 years old in good health. The CDR3 sequence is CASSYQGQRYEQYF. CDR3 DNA: TGTGCCAGCAGTTACCAGGGACAGCGGTACGAGCAGTACTTC.